A single sample is the source of the 30 T cell receptor beta chains below, sequenced in a study of preoperative IRX-2 immunotherapy in early breast cancer. Described treatment: preoperative locoregional IRX-2 cytokine immunotherapy. Measured with immunoSEQ multiplex PCR; TCRdb has only the in-frame clones, and not every one. Found here are 20,000 to 30,000 clones, approximately 81% of them singletons; the top ten hold approximately 6.6%. The input for sequencing was lymph node tissue, taken after IRX-2 immunotherapy. These receptors were taken from a human donor with breast cancer.

The table lists this clone with a few counts. The V and J genes are TRBV6-8 and TRBJ2-7, with D tentatively TRBD1 or TRBD2 (6 bases each). Germline-derived CDR1 and CDR2 are MNHGY and SAAAGT. Trimming removed 2 bases from V and 1 base from J, with 18 bases in between. The CDR3 length is 17 residues. The CDR3 nucleotides are TGTGCCAGCAGTTACCATCGGGGGTACGACAGGTCCTACGAGCAGTACTTC. Translating gives CASSYHRGYDRSYEQYF.

This chain links TRBV5-1 with TRBJ1-1, with 7 bases lining up with TRBD1. Trimming took 1 base from V and 1 from J; bases not matched to a gene: 1. Germline CDR1 and CDR2: SGHRS and YFSETQ. CDR3 length equals 14 residues. DNA of the CDR3: TGCGCCAGCAGCTTGCAGGGGGGGAACACTGAAGCTTTCTTT. As protein: CASSLQGGNTEAFF.

The sample holds one count of this clone. The V and J genes are TRBV14 and TRBJ2-7; TRBD2 might be the D (6 bases). Trimming stripped 0 bases from V and 5 bases from J, with 23 bases between. CDR3 length: 18 residues. Germline V gene data show CDR1 as SGHDN and CDR2 as FVKESK. CDR3 DNA sequence: TGTGCCAGCAGCCAAGAGGGTCGGAGGGGACCCCGCGGCCACGAGCAGTACTTC. Its protein is CASSQEGRRGPRGHEQYF.

This clone was found a few times. The chain employs TRBV6-8 and TRBJ2-1; D perhaps matches TRBD2 (5 bases). From germline, CDR1 is MNHGY and CDR2 SAAAGT. The V end lost 6 bases, the J end lost 0 bases, and 9 bases lay between the germline ends. The CDR3 is 14 residues long. The CDR3 DNA reads as TGTGCCAGCAGCTGGGAGAGCTCCTACAATGAGCAGTTCTTC. Translating gives CASSWESSYNEQFF.

This sequence joins TRBV6-8 and TRBJ2-5; 8 positions agree with TRBD1. This CDR3 spans 14 amino acids. With V trimmed by 7 bases and J by 4 bases, 8 bases remained unmatched. Germline V lookup: CDR1 MNHGY, CDR2 SAAAGT. The CDR3 reads CASTPDRVVETQYF. In DNA form, the CDR3 reads TGTGCCAGCACCCCGGACAGGGTGGTAGAGACCCAGTACTTC.

This chain joins TRBV7-7 and TRBJ1-4, with TRBD1 as a possible D gene (5 bases). The V and J ends lost 4 bases and 7 bases respectively, with 16 bases between them. Looked up from germline, CDR1 is SSHAT and CDR2 is FNYEAQ (reference sequence). The CDR3 has 15 amino acids. In nucleotides, the CDR3 is TGTGCCAGCAGCTGGGGCGTTGGGACGGGTGAAAAACTGTTTTTT. It yields the protein CASSWGVGTGEKLFF.

This clone occurred a few times. This chain links TRBV28 with TRBJ2-7; 10 bases are shared with TRBD2. The CDR3 consists of 16 residues. Germline V gene data show CDR1 as MDHEN and CDR2 as SYDVKM. CDR3 in DNA: TGTGGCTCCGGACAGATAGGACTAGCGGAGGGGGGCGAGCAGTACTTC. Translated: CGSGQIGLAEGGEQYF.

The chain links TRBV11-3 to TRBJ2-1, with 7 bases identical to TRBD2. From germline, CDR1 is SGHNT and CDR2 YENEEA. The CDR3 has 16 amino acids. Trimming cost V 7 bases and J 8 bases; bases outside gene matches: 17. The CDR3 region is CASNFPQASGTYEQFF. CDR3 sequence (DNA): TGTGCCAGCAATTTCCCCCAGGCTAGCGGTACATATGAGCAGTTCTTC. The whole variable domain, filled in from reference TRBV11-3 and TRBJ2-1, reads EAGVVQSPRYKIIEKKQPVAFWCNPISGHNTLYWYLQNLGQGPELLIRYENEEAVDDSQLPKDRFSAERLKGVDSTLKIQPAELGDSAVYLCASNFPQASGTYEQFFGPGTRLTVL.

This clone was recorded once. The chain uses TRBV19 and TRBJ1-4, with 10 bases that match TRBD1. The germline V gene has CDR1 LNHDA and CDR2 SQIVND (reference sequence). Germline trimming cut 5 bases from V and 1 base from J; bases unmatched to any gene: 10. The CDR3 has 18 amino acids. CDR3 amino acids: CASSPPPGQGITNEKLFF. The CDR3, as DNA: TGTGCCAGTAGTCCCCCTCCGGGACAGGGGATAACTAATGAAAAACTGTTTTTT.

The chain combines TRBV7-2 with TRBJ1-1; D might be TRBD1 (5 bases). V was pared by 3 bases and J by 5 bases, with 13 bases between. Per the germline V gene, CDR1 is SGHTA and CDR2 is FQGNSA. The CDR3 is 14 amino acids. CDR3 amino acids: CASSLFGGGTEAFF. CDR3 coding DNA: TGTGCCAGCAGCTTGTTTGGGGGGGGTACTGAAGCTTTCTTT. Full variable domain (outside the CDR3, taken from reference TRBV7-2 and TRBJ1-1): GAGVSQSPSNKVTEKGKDVELRCDPISGHTALYWYRQSLGQGLEFLIYFQGNSAPDKSGLPSDRFSAERTGGSVSTLTIQRTQQEDSAVYLCASSLFGGGTEAFFGQGTRLTVV.

This chain joins TRBV5-1 and TRBJ2-2, with 13 bases aligning to TRBD2. The CDR3 loop spans 18 amino acids. V dropped 4 bases and J dropped 3; count of bases not matched to a gene: 9. Germline-derived CDR1 and CDR2 are SGHRS and YFSETQ. This CDR3 is CASSPGLAGVGYTGELFF. CDR3 DNA: TGCGCCAGCAGCCCCGGACTAGCGGGAGTTGGGTACACCGGGGAGCTGTTTTTT.

This rearrangement joins TRBV29-1 to TRBJ1-1; TRBD1 matches 7 bases. The ends lost 3 bases at V and 6 bases at J; junction bases unmatched: 7. CDR3 length: 13 residues. Germline V gene sequence: CDR1 SQVTM, CDR2 ANQGSEA. CDR3 sequence: CSVDRQGGSEAFF. CDR3 coding DNA: TGCAGCGTTGATAGGCAGGGGGGTTCTGAAGCTTTCTTT.

CDR3 sequence reads: CASSLFVGDRGQTQYF. CDR3 nucleotide sequence: TGTGCCAGCAGCTTGTTTGTAGGGGACAGGGGACAGACCCAGTACTTC. This rearrangement joins TRBV7-7 to TRBJ2-5; TRBD1 matches at 10 bases. Germline trimming cut 3 bases from V and 6 bases from J; bases unmatched to any gene: 10. The germline gives CDR1 SSHAT, CDR2 FNYEAQ (reference sequence). CDR3 length equals 16 residues.

The V and J genes are TRBV19 and TRBJ2-1, with 8 bases identical to TRBD2. This CDR3 is 15 amino acids long. Germline V gene lookup returns CDR1 LNHDA and CDR2 SQIVND (reference sequence). V shed 6 bases, J shed 7 bases, and the junction held 11 bases outside the gene matches. CDR3 protein: CASRFLSGGANEQFF. CDR3 DNA: TGTGCCAGTAGGTTTCTGTCGGGAGGGGCAAATGAGCAGTTCTTC.

The chain carries TRBV28 and TRBJ1-4, with 7 bases fitting TRBD1. CDR3 size: 12 residues. Germline V gene data show CDR1 as MDHEN and CDR2 as SYDVKM. V lost 10 bases and J lost 7; bases outside the gene matches: 6. The CDR3 loop reads CATGTAGEKLFF. CDR3 nucleotides: TGTGCCACCGGGACAGCGGGTGAAAAACTGTTTTTT.

J is TRBJ2-3 and V is TRBV19; 8 bases are a match to TRBD2. There are 11 residues in the CDR3. CDR1 and CDR2 (germline): LNHDA, SQIVND (reference sequence). The V segment lost 3 bases and the J segment 14 bases; nucleotides outside the gene matches: 4. The CDR3 reads CASSMSGSVYF. CDR3 DNA: TGTGCCAGTAGTATGAGCGGGAGTGTGTATTTT.

This clone was seen only a few times. The chain couples TRBV11-3 to TRBJ2-1, with 9 bases lining up with TRBD2. Germline CDR1 reads SGHNT; CDR2 reads YENEEA. The V segment lost 5 bases and the J segment 7 bases; nucleotides outside the gene matches: 12. CDR3 length: 16 residues. The CDR3 here is CASSISWAGGGNEQFF. Here the CDR3 DNA reads TGTGCCAGCAGCATCTCTTGGGCGGGAGGGGGAAATGAGCAGTTCTTC.

The sample holds one count of this clone. The V call is TRBV6-7, the J call TRBJ1-1, with TRBD1 as a possible D gene (5 bases). TRBV6-7 is known as an ORF, though its function is uncertain. V shed 6 bases and J shed 1 base, with 15 bases lying between them. The CDR3 loop spans 15 amino acids. CDR3 in DNA: TGTGCCAGCAGCCGAGACAGAAGTTCGAACACTGAAGCTTTCTTT. Its protein product is CASSRDRSSNTEAFF.

The V and J genes are TRBV7-1 and TRBJ2-7, with 7 bases that match TRBD1. TRBV7-1 is an ORF, with its function uncertain. V trimming: 4 bases; J trimming: 3 bases; junction bases outside the gene matches: 15. This CDR3 is 17 amino acids long. CDR3 residues: CASSYTGVSARLYEQYF. CDR3 DNA: TGTGCCAGCAGCTATACAGGGGTCTCGGCACGGCTCTACGAGCAGTACTTC.

This sequence joins TRBV18 and TRBJ2-7, with 9 nucleotides matching TRBD2. CDR1 is KGHSH and CDR2 is LQKENI in the germline V gene. This CDR3 comprises 14 residues. V shed 4 bases and J 5 bases; nucleotides not matched to a gene: 6. The chain's CDR3 is CASSLSGSGDEQYF. DNA for the CDR3: TGTGCCAGCTCACTTAGCGGGAGCGGGGACGAGCAGTACTTC. The full variable domain, completed using reference TRBV18 and TRBJ2-7, is NAGVMQNPRHLVRRRGQEARLRCSPMKGHSHVYWYRQLPEEGLKFMVYLQKENIIDESGMPKERFSAEFPKEGPSILRIQQVVRGDSAAYFCASSLSGSGDEQYFGPGTRLTVT.

The chain joins TRBV18 to TRBJ1-3; D gene uncertain. This CDR3 is built from 15 residues. Trimming took 2 bases from V and 0 from J, leaving 8 bases between them. The V gene's germline CDR1 is KGHSH and CDR2 LQKENI. The DNA for the CDR3 is TGTGCCAGCTCACCAGGCGTTCTCTCTGGAAACACCATATATTTT. Translating it yields CASSPGVLSGNTIYF.

This chain links TRBV19 with TRBJ1-2, with 9 positions matching TRBD1. Germline values: CDR1 LNHDA, CDR2 SQIVND (reference sequence). The V and J ends lost 7 bases and 6 bases, in that order; junction bases with no gene match: 6. The CDR3 extends over 13 amino acids. Here the CDR3 DNA reads TGTGCCAGTATCTTGACAGGGGGAAATGGCTACACCTTC. Translation gives CASILTGGNGYTF.

The chain combines TRBV5-1 with TRBJ2-7; D possibly corresponds to TRBD2 (6 bases). V gave up 0 bases and J gave up 2 bases, with 9 bases separating them. Germline CDR1 and CDR2: SGHRS and YFSETQ. The CDR3 consists of 14 residues. This CDR3 reads CASSLVGGAYEQYF. The DNA of the CDR3 is TGCGCCAGCAGCTTGGTCGGAGGGGCCTACGAGCAGTACTTC.

CDR3 bases: TGTGCCACCAGCAGAATCTTAGCGGGTAGCTCCTACAATGAGCAGTTCTTC. It specifies CATSRILAGSSYNEQFF. The V call is TRBV15, the J call TRBJ2-1, with 7 positions matching TRBD2. V dropped 2 bases and J dropped 0; count of bases not matched to a gene: 7. CDR1 and CDR2 from the germline V gene are LNHNV and YYDKDF (reference sequence). The CDR3 sequence is 17 residues long.

V usage is TRBV22-1 and J usage is TRBJ1-5; the DNA was not compared with TRBD1, the D call given in the table. TRBV22-1 is a documented pseudogene. CDR3 length: 16 residues. The CDR3 nucleotides read TGTGCCAGCAGTTACAGGCGGACAGGGGTGGATCAGCCCCAGCATTTT. It codes for CASSYRRTGVDQPQHF.

The rearrangement uses TRBV11-3 and TRBJ2-2; D not certain. Germline-derived CDR1 and CDR2 are SGHNT and YENEEA. The CDR3 has 16 residues. With 1 base removed from V and 5 bases from J, the gap between germline ends came to 14 bases. This chain's CDR3 is CASSLVTGTNTGELFF. As DNA, the CDR3 is TGTGCCAGCAGCTTAGTAACGGGCACCAATACCGGGGAGCTGTTTTTT.

The chain employs TRBV6-8 and TRBJ1-3; 8 bases agree with TRBD1. The germline gives CDR1 MNHGY, CDR2 SAAAGT. Trimming cost V 6 bases and J 0 bases; bases outside gene matches: 4. The CDR3 runs 15 residues. CDR3 DNA sequence: TGTGCCAGCAGGGGACAGGCGATCTCTGGAAACACCATATATTTT. Residues: CASRGQAISGNTIYF.

The chain couples TRBV11-3 to TRBJ2-6; D is unclear. Germline CDR1 and CDR2: SGHNT and YENEEA. Trimming cost V 1 base and J 0 bases, with 7 bases left between them. The CDR3 loop spans 16 amino acids. The CDR3 spells CASSLVSPSGANVLTF. CDR3 DNA sequence: TGTGCCAGCAGCTTAGTGTCTCCCTCTGGGGCCAACGTCCTGACTTTC.

V gene TRBV11-1 combines with J gene TRBJ2-7; TRBD1 might be the D (5 bases). Germline-derived CDR1 and CDR2 are SGHAT and FQDESV (reference sequence). CDR3 length: 18 amino acids. Trimming stripped 5 bases from V and 2 bases from J, with 25 bases between. The CDR3 loop is CASSPIPAFTQATYEQYF. CDR3 nucleotides: TGTGCCAGCAGCCCAATTCCCGCCTTCACACAGGCTACCTACGAGCAGTACTTC.

This clone occurred a few times. The rearrangement uses TRBV28 and TRBJ2-7, with 9 nucleotides matching TRBD2. CDR3 length equals 16 residues. Trimming removed 5 bases from V and 1 base from J; junction bases left unmatched: 9. Germline CDR1 reads MDHEN; CDR2 reads SYDVKM. The CDR3, as DNA: TGTGCCAGCAGTGTCCCTAGCGGGAAGGTATCCTACGAGCAGTACTTC. Translated, it gives CASSVPSGKVSYEQYF.